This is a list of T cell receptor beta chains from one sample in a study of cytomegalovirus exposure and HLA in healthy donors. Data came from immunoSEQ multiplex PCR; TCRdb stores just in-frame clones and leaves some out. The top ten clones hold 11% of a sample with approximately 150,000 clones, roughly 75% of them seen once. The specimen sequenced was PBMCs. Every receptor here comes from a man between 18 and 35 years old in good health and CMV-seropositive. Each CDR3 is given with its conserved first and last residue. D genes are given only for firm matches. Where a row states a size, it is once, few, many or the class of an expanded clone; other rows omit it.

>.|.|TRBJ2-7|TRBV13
CASSLSVSVGITGNEQYF
TGTGCCAGCAGCTTATCGGTGTCGGTCGGCATCACGGGAAACGAGCAGTACTTC
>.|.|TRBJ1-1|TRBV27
CASSLQRNTEAFF
TGTGCCAGCAGTCTACAGAGGAACACTGAAGCTTTCTTT
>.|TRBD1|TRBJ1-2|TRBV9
CASSVGQGDYGYTF
TGTGCCAGCAGCGTTGGACAGGGGGACTATGGCTACACCTTC
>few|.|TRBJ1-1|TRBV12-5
CASGFYLGHISTEAFF
TGTGCTAGTGGTTTCTACCTCGGACACATAAGCACTGAAGCTTTCTTT
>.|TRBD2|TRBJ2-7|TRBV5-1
CASQKLAGFSYEQYF
TGCGCCAGCCAAAAACTAGCGGGATTCTCCTACGAGCAGTACTTC
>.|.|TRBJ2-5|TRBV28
CASSINSGETQYF
TGTGCCAGCAGTATTAATTCGGGGGAGACCCAGTACTTC
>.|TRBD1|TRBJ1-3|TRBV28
CASSPSLGQDAGFWGNTIYF
TGTGCCAGCAGCCCCTCCCTTGGACAGGATGCGGGGTTCTGGGGAAACACCATATATTTT
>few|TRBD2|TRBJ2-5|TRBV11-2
CASSLAGGPGETQYF
TGTGCCAGCAGCTTAGCGGGAGGGCCTGGGGAGACCCAGTACTTC
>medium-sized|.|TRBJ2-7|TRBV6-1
CASSEYTGIPYEQYF
TGTGCCAGCAGTGAGTATACAGGGATCCCCTACGAGCAGTACTTC
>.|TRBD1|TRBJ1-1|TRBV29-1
CSVENRGWNTEAFF
TGCAGCGTTGAAAACAGGGGTTGGAACACTGAAGCTTTCTTT
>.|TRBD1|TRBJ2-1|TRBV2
CASRGQGRNEQFF
TGTGCCAGCAGGGGACAGGGGAGAAATGAGCAGTTCTTC
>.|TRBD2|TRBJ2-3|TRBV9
CASSVLAGGTDTQYF
TGTGCCAGCAGCGTGCTAGCGGGAGGCACAGATACGCAGTATTTT
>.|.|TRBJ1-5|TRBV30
CAWSVGQRDQPQHF
TGTGCCTGGAGTGTCGGGCAGCGGGATCAGCCCCAGCATTTT
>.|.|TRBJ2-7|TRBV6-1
CASSGVLGSTNEQYF
TGTGCCAGCAGTGGGGTCCTTGGCTCGACTAACGAGCAGTACTTC
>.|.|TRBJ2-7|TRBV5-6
CASSGAARTEQYF
TGTGCCAGCAGCGGGGCCGCCCGAACGGAGCAGTACTTC
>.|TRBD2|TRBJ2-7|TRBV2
CASTSGLAGSTYEQYF
TGTGCCAGCACCTCGGGACTAGCGGGATCGACCTACGAGCAGTACTTC
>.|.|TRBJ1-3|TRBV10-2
CASSGAKQGISGNTIYF
TGCGCCAGCAGTGGGGCCAAGCAGGGCATCTCTGGAAACACCATATATTTT
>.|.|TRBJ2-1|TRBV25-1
CASSEYGRPNNEQFF
TGTGCCAGCAGTGAATATGGGAGGCCAAACAATGAGCAGTTCTTC
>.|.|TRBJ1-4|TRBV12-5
CASGLPSPSNEKLFF
TGTGCTAGTGGTTTGCCGAGCCCTTCTAATGAAAAACTGTTTTTT
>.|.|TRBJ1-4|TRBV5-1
CASSFEHTNEKLFF
TGCGCCAGCAGCTTCGAACACACTAATGAAAAACTGTTTTTT
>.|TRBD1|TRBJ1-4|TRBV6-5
CASSITGGREKLFF
TGTGCCAGCAGTATAACAGGGGGCCGGGAAAAACTGTTTTTT
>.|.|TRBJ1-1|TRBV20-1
CSARPGDEAFF
TGCAGTGCTAGACCAGGGGATGAAGCTTTCTTT
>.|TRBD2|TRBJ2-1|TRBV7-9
CASKSAGSGRINEQFF
TGTGCCAGCAAAAGCGCAGGGAGCGGGAGGATCAATGAGCAGTTCTTC
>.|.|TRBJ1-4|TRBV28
CASTADTTNEKLFF
TGTGCCAGCACAGCGGATACAACTAATGAAAAACTGTTTTTT
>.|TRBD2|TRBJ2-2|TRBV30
CARRASGLVSDGELFF
TGTGCTCGGCGGGCCTCGGGACTAGTGAGTGACGGGGAGCTGTTTTTT
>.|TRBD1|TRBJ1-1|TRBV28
CASRMDRVAEAFF
TGTGCCAGCAGAATGGACAGGGTCGCTGAAGCTTTCTTT
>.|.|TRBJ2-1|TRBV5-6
CASSLAGGGSYNEQFF
TGTGCCAGCAGCTTGGCGGGTGGAGGATCCTACAATGAGCAGTTCTTC
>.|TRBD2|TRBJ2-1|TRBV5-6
CASSLALAGFYNEQFF
TGTGCCAGCAGCTTGGCCCTAGCGGGATTCTACAATGAGCAGTTCTTC
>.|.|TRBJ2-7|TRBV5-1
CASSGAGTAYEQYF
TGCGCCAGCAGCGGCGCGGGCACCGCCTACGAGCAGTACTTC
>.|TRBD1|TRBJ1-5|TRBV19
CASKLGQGFQPQHF
TGTGCCAGTAAGTTGGGACAGGGGTTTCAGCCCCAGCATTTT
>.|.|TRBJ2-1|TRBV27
CASSPPAGYNEQFF
TGTGCCAGCAGTCCCCCAGCAGGCTACAATGAGCAGTTCTTC
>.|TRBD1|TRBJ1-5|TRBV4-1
CASSSQGGQPQHF
TGCGCCAGCAGCTCACAGGGGGGTCAGCCCCAGCATTTT
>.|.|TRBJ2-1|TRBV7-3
CASSNSGEQFF
TGTGCCAGCAGCAACTCGGGTGAGCAGTTCTTC
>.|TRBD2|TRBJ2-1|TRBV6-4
CASSDHPSGSFNEQFF
TGTGCCAGCAGTGACCACCCTAGCGGGAGTTTCAATGAGCAGTTCTTC
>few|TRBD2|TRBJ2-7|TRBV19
CASRESGRPGKYEQYF
TGTGCCAGTAGAGAAAGCGGGAGGCCAGGAAAATACGAGCAGTACTTC
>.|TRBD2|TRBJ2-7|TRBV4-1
CASSLPRTSGNGEQYF
TGCGCCAGCAGCCTCCCTAGGACTAGCGGGAACGGCGAGCAGTACTTC
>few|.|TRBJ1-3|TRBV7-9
CASTVSGNTIYF
TGTGCCAGCACCGTCTCTGGAAACACCATATATTTT
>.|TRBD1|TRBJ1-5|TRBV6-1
CASSEERGLQPQHF
TGTGCCAGCAGTGAGGAGAGGGGGCTTCAGCCCCAGCATTTT
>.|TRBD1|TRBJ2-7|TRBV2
CASSVGTGPYEQYF
TGTGCCAGCAGTGTAGGGACAGGTCCCTACGAGCAGTACTTC
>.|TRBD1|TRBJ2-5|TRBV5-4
CASSLGQGAGETQYF
TGTGCCAGCAGCTTGGGGCAGGGGGCGGGGGAGACCCAGTACTTC
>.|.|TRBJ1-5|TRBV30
CAWSALSNQPQHF
TGTGCCTGGAGTGCCCTGAGCAATCAGCCCCAGCATTTT
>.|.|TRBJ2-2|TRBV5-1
CASSFGYSSNTGELFF
TGCGCCAGCAGCTTTGGTTATAGTTCGAACACCGGGGAGCTGTTTTTT
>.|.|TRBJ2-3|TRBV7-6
CASSHRTDTQYF
TGTGCCAGCAGCCACCGGACAGATACGCAGTATTTT
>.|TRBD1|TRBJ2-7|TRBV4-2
CASSRPGTDPTYEQYF
TGTGCCAGCAGCCGACCCGGGACAGACCCGACCTACGAGCAGTACTTC
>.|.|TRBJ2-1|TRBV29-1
CSVGASRYNEQFF
TGCAGCGTAGGAGCTAGCCGGTACAATGAGCAGTTCTTC
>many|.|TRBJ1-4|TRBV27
CASSLQKGVDEKLFF
TGTGCCAGCAGTTTACAAAAGGGGGTTGACGAAAAACTGTTTTTT
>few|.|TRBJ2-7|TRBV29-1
CSVGDSDYEQYF
TGCAGCGTTGGCGACTCCGACTACGAGCAGTACTTC
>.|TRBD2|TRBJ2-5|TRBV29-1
CSVGRGLTQETQYF
TGCAGCGTGGGGAGGGGACTGACCCAAGAGACCCAGTACTTC
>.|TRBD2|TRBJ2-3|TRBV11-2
CASSLRLAGGTDTQYF
TGTGCCAGCAGCCTCCGACTAGCGGGAGGGACAGATACGCAGTATTTT
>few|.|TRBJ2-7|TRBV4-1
CASSQGLQTYEQYF
TGCGCCAGCAGCCAAGGGCTTCAAACCTACGAGCAGTACTTC
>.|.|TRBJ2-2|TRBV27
CASSSSAYTGELFF
TGTGCCAGCAGTTCATCAGCGTACACCGGGGAGCTGTTTTTT
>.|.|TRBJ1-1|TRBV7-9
CASSLRDPTEAFF
TGTGCCAGCAGCTTACGGGATCCGACTGAAGCTTTCTTT
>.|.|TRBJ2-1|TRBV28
CASSSPSFGVNEQFF
TGTGCCAGCAGCTCCCCTAGTTTTGGAGTGAATGAGCAGTTCTTC
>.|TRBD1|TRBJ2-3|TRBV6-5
CATGTGADTQYF
TGTGCCACGGGGACAGGGGCAGATACGCAGTATTTT
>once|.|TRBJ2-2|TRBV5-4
CASSLGFEDTGELFF
TGTGCCAGCAGTCTCGGATTCGAGGACACCGGGGAGCTGTTTTTT
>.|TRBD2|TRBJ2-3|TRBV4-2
CASSQEASGARDTQYF
TGTGCCAGCAGCCAAGAAGCTAGCGGGGCTCGGGATACGCAGTATTTT
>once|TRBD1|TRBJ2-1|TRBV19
CASSIQGRYNEQFF
TGTGCCAGTTCGATACAGGGGCGTTACAATGAGCAGTTCTTC